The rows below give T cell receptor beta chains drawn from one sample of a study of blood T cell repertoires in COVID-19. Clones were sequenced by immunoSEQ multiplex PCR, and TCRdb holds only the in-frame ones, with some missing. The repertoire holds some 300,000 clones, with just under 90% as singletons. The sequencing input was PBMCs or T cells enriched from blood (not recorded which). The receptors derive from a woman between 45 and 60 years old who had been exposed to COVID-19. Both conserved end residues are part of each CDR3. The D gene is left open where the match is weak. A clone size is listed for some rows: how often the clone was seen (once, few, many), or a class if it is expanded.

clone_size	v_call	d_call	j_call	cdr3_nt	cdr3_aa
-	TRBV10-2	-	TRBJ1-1	TGCGCCAGCAGTGTCCCAGGGGCGTATACTGAAGCTTTCTTT	CASSVPGAYTEAFF
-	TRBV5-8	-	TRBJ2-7	TGTGCCAGCAGCTTCAAGCAATCCTACGAGCAGTACTTC	CASSFKQSYEQYF
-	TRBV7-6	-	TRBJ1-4	TGTGCCAGCAGCTTCGGGGGGGAAAAACTGTTTTTT	CASSFGGEKLFF
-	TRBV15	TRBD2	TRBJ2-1	TGTGCCACCAGCAGCAACCTAGCGGGCCGGCAGTTCTTC	CATSSNLAGRQFF
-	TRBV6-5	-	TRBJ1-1	TGTGCCAGCAGCCTAACCTTGAGGCCAGCCACTTTT	CASSLTLRPATF
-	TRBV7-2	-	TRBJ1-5	TGTGCCAGCAGCCCTGTGGGGGGGCGCAATCAGCCCCAGCATTTT	CASSPVGGRNQPQHF
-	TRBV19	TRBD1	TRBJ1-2	TGTGCCAGTAACAGGGGGCGCTTAAACTATGGCTACACCTTC	CASNRGRLNYGYTF
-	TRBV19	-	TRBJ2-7	TGTGCCAGTAGTCGTTTGAGGGGGTGGGGAGGGTACGAGCAGTACTTC	CASSRLRGWGGYEQYF
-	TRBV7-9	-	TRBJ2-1	TGTGCCAGCATGAAGAGCTCCTACAATGAGCAGTTCTTC	CASMKSSYNEQFF
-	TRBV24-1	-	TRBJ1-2	TGTGCCACCAGTGATTTGTCCTCTCGTGGCTACACCTTC	CATSDLSSRGYTF
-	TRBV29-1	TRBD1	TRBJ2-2	TGCAGCGTTGTTGGGAGGTCTCGGGACAGGGGTACCGGGGAGCTGTTTTTT	CSVVGRSRDRGTGELFF
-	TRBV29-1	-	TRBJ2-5	TGCAGCGTCCAGACTAGGGAGACCCAGTACTTC	CSVQTRETQYF
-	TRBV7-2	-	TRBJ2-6	TGTGCCAGCAGAGAACAGGGGGGGTCTGGGGCCAACGTCCTGACTTTC	CASREQGGSGANVLTF
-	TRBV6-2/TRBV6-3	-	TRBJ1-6	TGTGCCAGCAGTTTAGGTCTCGGCGCAGGGGCGGATAATTCACCCCTCCACTTT	CASSLGLGAGADNSPLHF
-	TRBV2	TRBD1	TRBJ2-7	TGTGCCAGCAGCGCGGGACAGGGGCCGATCTCCTACGAGCAGTACTTC	CASSAGQGPISYEQYF
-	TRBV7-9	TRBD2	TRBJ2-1	TGTGCCAGCACGCTAGCGGGGGCCTCCTACAATGAGCAGTTCTTC	CASTLAGASYNEQFF
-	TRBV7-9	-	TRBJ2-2	TGTGCCAGCAACCACGCAGGGTACACCGGGGAGCTGTTTTTT	CASNHAGYTGELFF
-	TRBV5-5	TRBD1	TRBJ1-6	TGTGCCAGCAGCTTCGGGACAGGCGAACCCTATAATTCACCCCTCCACTTT	CASSFGTGEPYNSPLHF
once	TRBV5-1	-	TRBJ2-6	TGCGCCAGCAGCCCACAGGGTTCCGGGGCCAACGTCCTGACTTTC	CASSPQGSGANVLTF
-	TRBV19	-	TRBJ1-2	TGTGCCAGTAGTTCACGCCTGAGCCCTTCTAACTATGGCTACACCTTC	CASSSRLSPSNYGYTF
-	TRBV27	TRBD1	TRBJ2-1	TGTGCCAGCAGTTTCCGGGACAGGGGGTACAATGAGCAGTTCTTC	CASSFRDRGYNEQFF
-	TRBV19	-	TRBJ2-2	TGTGCCAGTAGTCTCGACAGGGAGGCCGGGGAGCTGTTTTTT	CASSLDREAGELFF
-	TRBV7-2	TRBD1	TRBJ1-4	TGTGCCAGCAGCCCGGGACAGGGGGGTACGGAAAAACTGTTTTTT	CASSPGQGGTEKLFF
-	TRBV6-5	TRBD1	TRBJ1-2	TGTGCCAGCAGCCAGGGGACAGCAGGCTACACCTTC	CASSQGTAGYTF
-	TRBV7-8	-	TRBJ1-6	TGTGCCAGCAGCACTCACCAGGGGCCTTCACCCCTCCACTTT	CASSTHQGPSPLHF
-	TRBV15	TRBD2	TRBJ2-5	TGTGCCACCAGCCCACTAGCGGGGGACCAAGAGACCCAGTACTTC	CATSPLAGDQETQYF
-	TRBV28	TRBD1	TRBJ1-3	TGTGCCAGCAGACTCGGACAGGTGGGGGGAAACACCATATATTTT	CASRLGQVGGNTIYF
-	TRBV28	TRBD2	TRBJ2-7	TGTGCCAGCGGGGGGGGGACCGACTACGAGCAGTACTTC	CASGGGTDYEQYF
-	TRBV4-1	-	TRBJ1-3	TGCGCCAGCAGCCGAGGCAAGGACAGCGGTGGAAACACCATATATTTT	CASSRGKDSGGNTIYF
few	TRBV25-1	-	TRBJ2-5	TGTGCCAGCAGACCCACGGGCGGCCCGGGACTGAGCCACTTC	CASRPTGGPGLSHF
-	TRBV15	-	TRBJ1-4	TGTGCCACCAGCAGAGCGAGGGCCCTTAATGAAAAACTGTTTTTT	CATSRARALNEKLFF
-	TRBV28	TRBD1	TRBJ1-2	TGTGCCAGCAGTTTATGGGGAGGGATCGGACAGGGAACCGTAAATTATGGCTACACCTTC	CASSLWGGIGQGTVNYGYTF
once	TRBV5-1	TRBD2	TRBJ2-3	TGCGCCAGCCATTCTCTCCAAACTAGCGGGGGGATCACAGATACGCAGTATTTT	CASHSLQTSGGITDTQYF
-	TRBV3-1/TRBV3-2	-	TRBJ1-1	TGTGCCAGCAGCCAACCAGGGTACAACACTGAAGCTTTCTTT	CASSQPGYNTEAFF
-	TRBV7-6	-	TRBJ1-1	TGTGCCAGCAGCTTAGTTCTCTCTGGGGCAGCTAGGGCTTTCTTT	CASSLVLSGAARAFF
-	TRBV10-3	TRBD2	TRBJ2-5	TGTGCCATCAGTGTCCGTCTAGCGGGGGGGCGCTCAGGACAAGAGACCCAGTACTTC	CAISVRLAGGRSGQETQYF
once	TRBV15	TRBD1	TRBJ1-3	TGTGCCACCAGCAGAGCCTCCGGGACAGGCTCTGGAAACACCATATATTTT	CATSRASGTGSGNTIYF
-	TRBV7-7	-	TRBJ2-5	TGTGCTAGCAGCGTATTGGGGGCCGGGGAGACCCAGTACTTC	CASSVLGAGETQYF
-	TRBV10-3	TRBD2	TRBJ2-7	TGTGCCGCCGCCCCGGGACTAGCGGGGGGGAGCTCCTACGAGCAGTACTTC	CAAAPGLAGGSSYEQYF
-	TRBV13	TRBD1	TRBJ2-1	TGTGCCAGCAGCCATTTAGGGGCGCAGGGGGCTTACAATGAGCAGTTCTTC	CASSHLGAQGAYNEQFF
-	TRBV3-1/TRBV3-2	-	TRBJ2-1	TGTGCCAGCAGCCAAGATTTAGGGGCCACCTACAATGAGCAGTTCTTC	CASSQDLGATYNEQFF
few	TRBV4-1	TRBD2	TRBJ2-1	TGCGCCAGCAGCCACACTGTTCTAGCGGGGGGGGCGCAGTTCTTC	CASSHTVLAGGAQFF
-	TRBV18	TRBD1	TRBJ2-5	TGTGCCAGCTCACCAATTAGGGACAGTAAAGAGACCCAGTACTTC	CASSPIRDSKETQYF